This T cell receptor (beta chain) was identified in a study of CD8+CD57+ T cells in acquired aplastic anemia. Study-level background: Sorted CD4+ and CD8+ cells yielded 3.2 ug of DNA on average. Study results and caveats: A significant difference in CD8+ Simpson's diversity between patients and controls was not found.

This clonotype was counted many times. Antigen unknown. The use of genomic DNA as template underpinned the TCR beta VDJ and CDR3 profiling. One entry per CDR3 protein, called by TCRdb with MiXCR from the reads. The sample has some 290,000 distinct CDR3 sequences, 55% to 60% seen once. Trimming removed 6 bases at V and 5 bases at J, with 17 bases between. There are 14 residues in the CDR3. Germline V gene data show CDR1 as LNHDA and CDR2 as SQIVND (reference sequence). This sequence originates from a human donor with severe aplastic anemia or a healthy control (not recorded which). Sequenced input: sorted CD4+, CD8+, or CD8+CD57+ T cells (not recorded which) from PBMCs. The chain joins TRBV19 to TRBJ2-7; D tentatively reads TRBD1 or TRBD2 (5 bases each). The CDR3 DNA follows: TGTGCCAGTAGGGGAGACAGACGCTACGACGAGCAGTACTTC. Protein sequence: CASRGDRRYDEQYF.